Listed below are T cell receptor beta chains from one sample, sequenced in a study of T cell responses to AZD1222 COVID-19 vaccine. Sequenced by immunoSEQ multiplex PCR; TCRdb stores in-frame clones only, minus some. Of 120,000 or so clones listed, about 90% are singletons. The sequences come from peripheral blood, collected on day 0 of MenACWY control vaccination. The origin of the receptors is an adult in good health. CDR3s include the opening cysteine and the closing phenylalanine or tryptophan. The order of the fields is J gene, D gene, V gene, clone size, CDR3 protein, CDR3 DNA. A D gene is named only where the DNA matches it firmly. A clone size is listed for some rows: how often the clone was seen (once, few, many), or a class if it is expanded.

>TRBJ1-5|-|TRBV7-9|-
CASSPANNQPQHF
TGTGCCAGCAGCCCCGCCAACAATCAGCCCCAGCATTTT
>TRBJ1-5|TRBD1|TRBV5-5|-
CASSPDRQLNQPQHF
TGTGCCAGCAGCCCGGACAGGCAACTAAATCAGCCCCAGCATTTT
>TRBJ2-7|TRBD1|TRBV5-1|-
CASSLTTGGYSYEQYF
TGCGCCAGCAGCTTGACGACAGGGGGTTATTCCTACGAGCAGTACTTC
>TRBJ2-4|TRBD2|TRBV2|-
CASGRDRATKNIQYF
TGTGCCAGCGGGAGGGATAGGGCGACCAAAAACATTCAGTACTTC
>TRBJ1-1|-|TRBV5-6|-
CASSQPKTGGRMNTEAFF
TGTGCCAGCAGCCAACCAAAGACAGGCGGGAGGATGAACACTGAAGCTTTCTTT
>TRBJ2-7|-|TRBV13|-
CASSPDSSYEQYF
TGTGCCAGCAGCCCGGACAGCTCCTACGAGCAGTACTTC
>TRBJ2-2|-|TRBV5-1|-
CASSLAGPPDGELFF
TGCGCCAGCAGCTTGGCCGGGCCCCCGGACGGGGAGCTGTTTTTT
>TRBJ1-2|-|TRBV30|-
CAWSSRIGYTF
TGTGCCTGGAGTAGCCGCATCGGCTACACCTTC
>TRBJ1-4|TRBD1|TRBV5-6|-
CASSSMGQGNVYEKLFF
TGTGCCAGCAGCTCAATGGGACAGGGGAATGTTTACGAAAAACTGTTTTTT
>TRBJ2-4|TRBD2|TRBV7-3|-
CASSLRSGGLDIQYF
TGTGCCAGCAGCTTAAGGTCGGGAGGGTTGGACATTCAGTACTTC
>TRBJ2-5|-|TRBV4-1|-
CASSQGTRKETQYF
TGCGCCAGCAGCCAGGGGACGAGAAAAGAGACCCAGTACTTC
>TRBJ2-7|-|TRBV5-1|-
CASSLRSRDISASVGYEQYF
TGCGCCAGCAGCTTGAGGTCGCGGGATATCAGTGCATCAGTGGGCTACGAGCAGTACTTC
>TRBJ2-7|-|TRBV15|-
CATSRDHREQYF
TGTGCCACCAGCAGAGATCATAGAGAGCAGTACTTC
>TRBJ2-1|-|TRBV6-2/TRBV6-3|-
CASSYSPWLMPPSYNEQFF
TGTGCCAGCAGTTACTCCCCTTGGCTAATGCCACCCTCCTACAATGAGCAGTTCTTC
>TRBJ1-2|TRBD1|TRBV27|-
CASTKPGTGSGYTF
TGTGCCAGCACAAAACCCGGGACAGGGAGCGGCTACACCTTC
>TRBJ1-2|TRBD1|TRBV30|-
CAWSVIGDRGRYGYTF
TGTGCCTGGAGTGTAATTGGGGACAGGGGGCGGTATGGCTACACCTTC
>TRBJ2-7|-|TRBV28|-
CASSLSDRPRRYEQYF
TGTGCCAGCAGTCTTTCGGACCGCCCTAGGCGGTACGAGCAGTACTTC
>TRBJ2-5|-|TRBV18|-
CASSPTGRETQYF
TGTGCCAGCTCACCGACAGGGAGGGAGACCCAGTACTTC
>TRBJ1-2|-|TRBV29-1|-
CSIGRDYGYTF
TGCAGCATCGGACGGGACTATGGCTACACCTTC
>TRBJ2-2|TRBD1|TRBV7-9|-
CASRPDREVTGELFF
TGTGCCAGCAGACCGGACAGGGAGGTCACCGGGGAGCTGTTTTTT
>TRBJ2-7|-|TRBV10-2|-
CASSMGYEQYF
TGCGCCAGCAGTATGGGCTACGAGCAGTACTTC
>TRBJ1-1|-|TRBV27|-
CASSRPGAGCFF
TGTGCCAGCAGCCGCCCTGGGGCAGGTTGTTTCTTT
>TRBJ1-5|-|TRBV6-5|once
CAIVGGTPTPQHF
TGTGCCATCGTCGGCGGGACACCCACGCCCCAGCATTTT
>TRBJ2-5|TRBD1|TRBV24-1|-
CATSDSIGTGRGTQYF
TGTGCCACCAGTGACTCCATCGGGACAGGAAGGGGGACCCAGTACTTC
>TRBJ1-6|-|TRBV2|few
CASSDRNSPLHF
TGTGCCAGCAGTGATAGGAATTCACCCCTCCACTTT
>TRBJ2-7|-|TRBV5-1|-
CASSSLAPRLGYEQYF
TGCGCCAGCAGCTCCCTGGCCCCGAGGCTGGGCTACGAGCAGTACTTC
>TRBJ1-1|-|TRBV24-1|-
CATEGGSEAFF
TGTGCCACCGAGGGGGGGTCTGAAGCTTTCTTT
>TRBJ2-7|-|TRBV15|-
CATSRDQGAGEQYF
TGTGCCACCAGCAGAGACCAGGGCGCTGGGGAGCAGTACTTC